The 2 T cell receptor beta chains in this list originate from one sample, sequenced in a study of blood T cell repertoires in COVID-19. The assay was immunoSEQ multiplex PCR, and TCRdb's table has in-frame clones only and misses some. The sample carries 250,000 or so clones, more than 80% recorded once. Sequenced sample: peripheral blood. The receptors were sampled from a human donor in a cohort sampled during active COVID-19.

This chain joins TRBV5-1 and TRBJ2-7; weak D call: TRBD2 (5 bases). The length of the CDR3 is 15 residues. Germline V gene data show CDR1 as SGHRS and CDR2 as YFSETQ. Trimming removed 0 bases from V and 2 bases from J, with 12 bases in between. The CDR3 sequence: CASSLAGSAAYEQYF. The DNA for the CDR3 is TGCGCCAGCAGCTTGGCCGGTAGCGCGGCCTACGAGCAGTACTTC.

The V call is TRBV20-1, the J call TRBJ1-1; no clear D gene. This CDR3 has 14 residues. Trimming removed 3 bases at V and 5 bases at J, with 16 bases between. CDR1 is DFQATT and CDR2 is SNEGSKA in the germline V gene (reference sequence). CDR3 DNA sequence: TGCAGTGCTAGTTCTTGGCCGGGGAGGACTGAAGCTTTCTTT. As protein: CSASSWPGRTEAFF.